The entry below describes one TCR beta chain. This sample is part of a study of blood T cell repertoires in COVID-19. Authors' analysis steps: The authors estimated nucleated cell counts from reference gene primer amplification. Clones were read by immunoSEQ multiplex PCR, and TCRdb kept only the in-frame ones, dropping some. That table furnishes V, J and clone size, whereas the DNA furnished D and trimming. The sample yields 140,000 or so clones, 85% seen once. The V segment lost 4 bases and the J segment 4 bases; nucleotides outside the gene matches: 9. Germline V gene data show CDR1 as MNHEY and CDR2 as SVGEGT. The CDR3 has 16 amino acids.

The clonotype comes from a human donor with acute or convalescent COVID-19. The donor label of this sample is uncertain. The source material was peripheral blood. The J gene is TRBJ2-3, the V gene TRBV6-2 or TRBV6-3; 9 nucleotides agree with TRBD2. The CDR3 here is CASSSLAGAPPDTQYF. CDR3 coding DNA: TGTGCCAGCAGTTCTTTAGCGGGAGCTCCCCCAGATACGCAGTATTTT.